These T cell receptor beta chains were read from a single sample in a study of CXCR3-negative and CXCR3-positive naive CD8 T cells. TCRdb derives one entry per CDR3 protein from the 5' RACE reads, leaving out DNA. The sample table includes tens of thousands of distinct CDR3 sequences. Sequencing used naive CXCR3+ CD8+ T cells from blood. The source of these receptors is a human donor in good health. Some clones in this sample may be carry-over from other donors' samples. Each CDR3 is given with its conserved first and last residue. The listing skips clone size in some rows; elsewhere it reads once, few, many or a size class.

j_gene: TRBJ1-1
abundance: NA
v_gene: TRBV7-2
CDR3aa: CASSPPRDLNTEAFF

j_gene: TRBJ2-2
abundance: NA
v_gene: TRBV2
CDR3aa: CASSDDRGTNTGELFF

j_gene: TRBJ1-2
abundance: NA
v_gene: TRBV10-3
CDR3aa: CAISDWDSNYGYTF

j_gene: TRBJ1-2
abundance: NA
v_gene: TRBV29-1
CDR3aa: CSVEDKAYGYTF

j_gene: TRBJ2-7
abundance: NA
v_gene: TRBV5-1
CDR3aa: CASSLGSGTSWEQYF

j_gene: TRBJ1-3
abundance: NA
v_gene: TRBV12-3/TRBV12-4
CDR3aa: CASSLVWDSISGNTIYF

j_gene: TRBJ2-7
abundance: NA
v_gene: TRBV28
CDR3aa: CASTGSRDRVVGEQYF

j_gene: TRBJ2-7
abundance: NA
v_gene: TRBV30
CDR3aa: CAWSVRMADEQYF

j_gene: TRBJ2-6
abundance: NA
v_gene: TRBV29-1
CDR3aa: CSVPVVAGANVLTF

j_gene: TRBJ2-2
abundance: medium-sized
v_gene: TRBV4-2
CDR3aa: CASSQGFESGELFF

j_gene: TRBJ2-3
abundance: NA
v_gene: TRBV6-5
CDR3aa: CASSYGGADTQYF

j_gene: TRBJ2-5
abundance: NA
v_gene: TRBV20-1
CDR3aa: CSARPAASGGPLLETQYF

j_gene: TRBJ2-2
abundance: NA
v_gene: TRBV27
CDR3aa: CASSLGSPDTAGELFF

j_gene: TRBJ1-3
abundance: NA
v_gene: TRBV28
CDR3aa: CATLEPGNTIYF

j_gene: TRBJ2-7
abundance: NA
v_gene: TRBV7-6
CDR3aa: CASSLGLAGTYEQYF

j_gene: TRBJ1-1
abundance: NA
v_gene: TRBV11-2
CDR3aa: CASSPGFEAFF

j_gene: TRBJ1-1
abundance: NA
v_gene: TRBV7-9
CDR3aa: CASSSPQGPARTEAFF

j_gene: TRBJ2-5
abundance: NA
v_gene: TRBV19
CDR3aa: CASSGLTNTLQETQYF

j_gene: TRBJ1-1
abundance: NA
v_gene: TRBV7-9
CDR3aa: CASSLGRLNTEAFF

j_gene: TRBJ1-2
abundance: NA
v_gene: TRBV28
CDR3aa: CASQGWKYGYTF

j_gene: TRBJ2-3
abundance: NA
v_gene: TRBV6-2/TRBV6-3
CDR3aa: CASTGSGTTDTQYF

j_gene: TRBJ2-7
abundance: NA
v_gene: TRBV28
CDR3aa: CASSSGTGSIWGEQYF

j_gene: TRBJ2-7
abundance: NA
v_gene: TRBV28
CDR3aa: CASSFGPGSSYEQYF

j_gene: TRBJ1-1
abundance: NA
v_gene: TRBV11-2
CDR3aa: CASSLDRLHTEAFF

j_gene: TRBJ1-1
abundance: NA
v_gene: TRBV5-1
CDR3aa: CASSLYGQGNTEAFF

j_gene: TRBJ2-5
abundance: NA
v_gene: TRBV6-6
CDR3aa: CASSYRPALETQYF

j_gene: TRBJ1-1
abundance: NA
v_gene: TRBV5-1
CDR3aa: CASSLARLDTEAFF

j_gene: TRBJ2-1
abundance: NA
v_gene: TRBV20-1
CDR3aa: CSARDPLGREYNEQFF

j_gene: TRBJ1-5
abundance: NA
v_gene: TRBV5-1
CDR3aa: CASSLSSGGLQPQHF

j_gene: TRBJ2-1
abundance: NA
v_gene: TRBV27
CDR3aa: CASKHGTEYNEQFF

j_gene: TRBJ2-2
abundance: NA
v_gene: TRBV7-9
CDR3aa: CASSSRRDPTGELFF

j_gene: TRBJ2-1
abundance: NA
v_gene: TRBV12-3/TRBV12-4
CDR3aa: CASSLSGGPYNEQFF

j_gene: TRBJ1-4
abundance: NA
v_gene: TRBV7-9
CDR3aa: CASSSTSDGEKLFF

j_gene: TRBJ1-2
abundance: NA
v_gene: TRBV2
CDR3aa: CASKGGERDYGYTF

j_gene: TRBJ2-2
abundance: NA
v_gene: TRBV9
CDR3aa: CASSDPLEGEWGTGELFF

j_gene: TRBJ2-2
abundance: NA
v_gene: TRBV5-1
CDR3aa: CASSPWTEPGELFF

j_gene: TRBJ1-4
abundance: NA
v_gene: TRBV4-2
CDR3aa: CASSREEEKLFF

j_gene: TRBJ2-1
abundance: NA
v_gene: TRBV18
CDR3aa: CASSPLQGPPDNEQFF

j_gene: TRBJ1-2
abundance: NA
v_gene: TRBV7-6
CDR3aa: CASSPWEGGYTF

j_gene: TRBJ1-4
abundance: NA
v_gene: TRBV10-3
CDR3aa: CAISEGSEKLFF

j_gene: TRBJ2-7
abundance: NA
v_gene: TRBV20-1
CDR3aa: CSAVVPPRVYEQYF

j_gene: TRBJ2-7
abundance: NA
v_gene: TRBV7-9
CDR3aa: CASSSAENYEQYF